These 13 T cell receptor beta chains were sequenced from one sample in a study of blood T cells in healthy people across ages. Sample-barcoded 5' priming and a J-beta primer mix drove a second PCR of roughly 7 to 11 cycles. Using its own MiXCR run on the 5' RACE reads, TCRdb lists one record per CDR3 protein. In the table there are about 1.6 million distinct CDR3 sequences, roughly a third of which are singletons. The specimen was blood. The receptors come from a woman under 40 in good health.

J is TRBJ2-7 and V is TRBV20-1; D is possibly TRBD1 (6 bases). Germline CDR1 DFQATT, CDR2 SNEGSKA (reference sequence). This CDR3 is built from 14 residues. Deletions cut 7 bases from V and 3 bases from J, with 19 bases between. The CDR3 loop reads CSVLRPGELYEQYF. The CDR3 DNA follows: TGCAGTGTCCTCCGGCCAGGGGAACTCTACGAGCAGTACTTC.

For the CDR3, the DNA is TGCAGTGCTAGAGGGGAACCCTCCTACAATGAGCAGTTCTTC. It translates to CSARGEPSYNEQFF. V is TRBV20-1 and J is TRBJ2-1; D ambiguous. Deletions cut 1 base from V and 0 bases from J, with 7 bases between. CDR3 length: 14 amino acids. Germline assignment: CDR1 DFQATT and CDR2 SNEGSKA (reference sequence).

For this clonotype: Possible read error: a much larger clone is one base away. J is TRBJ2-1 and V is TRBV29-1; tentatively, D is TRBD2 (6 bases). Trimming stripped 5 bases from V and 13 bases from J, with 18 bases between. The CDR3 runs 12 residues. CDR1 is SQVTM, CDR2 ANQGSEA, per germline. The CDR3: CSVFGGGETQFF. CDR3 sequence (DNA): TGCAGCGTTTTTGGGGGAGGAGAGACCCAGTTCTTC.

This clonotype was detected only a few times. The V call is TRBV7-6, the J call TRBJ2-7, with 13 bases identical to TRBD2. The CDR3 length is 16 residues. V lost 5 bases, J lost 1 base, and 5 bases stayed unmatched. Germline CDR1 SGHVS, CDR2 FNYEAQ. Here the CDR3 DNA reads TGTGCCAGCAGCCACCGACTAGCGGGAGGTTCCTACGAGCAGTACTTC. Translation: CASSHRLAGGSYEQYF. The full variable domain, with the rest looked up from reference TRBV7-6 and TRBJ2-7, is GAGVSQSPRYKVTKRGQDVALRCDPISGHVSLYWYRQALGQGPEFLTYFNYEAQQDKSGLPNDRFSAERPEGSISTLTIQRTEQRDSAMYRCASSHRLAGGSYEQYFGPGTRLTVT.

This clonotype was observed a few times. The chain uses TRBV20-1 and TRBJ2-1; 9 bases line up with TRBD2. Germline CDR1 reads DFQATT; CDR2 reads SNEGSKA (reference sequence). CDR3 size: 13 residues. CDR3 sequence reads: CSPIAGAVNEQFF. CDR3 DNA sequence: TGCAGCCCTATAGCGGGAGCGGTTAATGAGCAGTTCTTC.

The rearrangement joins TRBV28 to TRBJ1-3; D might be TRBD1 (6 bases). Trimming pared 4 bases from V and 0 bases from J, leaving 16 bases between. The CDR3 is 17 residues long. The germline V gene has CDR1 MDHEN and CDR2 SYDVKM. CDR3: CASSSPVQGPSGNTIYF. The DNA for the CDR3 is TGTGCCAGCAGTTCTCCCGTACAGGGTCCCTCTGGAAACACCATATATTTT.

This clonotype has ten or more counts. V and J are TRBV20-1 and TRBJ2-1, with D perhaps TRBD2 (6 bases). CDR3 length equals 13 residues. V was clipped by 6 bases and J by 10 bases, with 19 bases between them. CDR1 is DFQATT and CDR2 is SNEGSKA in the germline V gene (reference sequence). The CDR3 bases are TGCAGTGCCTTTAGCGGAGGGCGGCGGGAGCAGTTCTTC. Translating it yields CSAFSGGRREQFF.

CDR3 sequence: CASSLSGGWYEQFF. Here the CDR3 DNA reads TGTGCCAGCAGTTTGTCCGGGGGCTGGTATGAGCAGTTCTTC. The chain is built from TRBV12-3 or TRBV12-4 and TRBJ2-1; D could derive from TRBD1 or TRBD2 (6 bases each). V was pared by 3 bases and J by 8 bases, with 14 bases between. The CDR3 totals 14 residues.

The chain joins TRBV28 to TRBJ2-7; tentatively, D is TRBD2 (5 bases). The ends were cut back, 5 bases at V and 6 bases at J, with 17 bases in the middle. Germline V CDR1 and CDR2: MDHEN, SYDVKM. This CDR3 contains 14 residues. This CDR3 reads CASSPPLRVPEQYF. For the CDR3, the DNA is TGTGCCAGCAGTCCACCCTTGAGGGTCCCCGAGCAGTACTTC. The whole variable domain, remainder taken from reference TRBV28 and TRBJ2-7, is DVKVTQSSRYLVKRTGEKVFLECVQDMDHENMFWYRQDPGLGLRLIYFSYDVKMKEKGDIPEGYSVSREKKERFSLILESASTNQTSMYLCASSPPLRVPEQYFGPGTRLTVT.

This clonotype has only a few counts. This sequence joins TRBV20-1 and TRBJ1-1, with D unresolved. Deletions cut 5 bases from V and 0 bases from J, with 16 bases between. Germline values: CDR1 DFQATT, CDR2 SNEGSKA (reference sequence). The CDR3 totals 15 residues. The CDR3 spells CSAPPIVLMNTEAFF. In DNA form, the CDR3 reads TGCAGTGCTCCTCCTATCGTTCTGATGAACACTGAAGCTTTCTTT.

This clonotype was observed a few times. The chain combines TRBV27 with TRBJ1-6; 7 bases match TRBD1. This CDR3 is built from 13 residues. Germline V gene data show CDR1 as MNHEY and CDR2 as SMNVEV (reference sequence). J lost 10 bases, V lost 6 bases, and 6 bases had no gene match. CDR3 in amino acids: CASSGQVGSPLHF. The CDR3 coding sequence is TGTGCCAGCAGCGGACAGGTTGGCTCACCCCTCCACTTT.

The chain couples TRBV13 to TRBJ2-1; 10 nucleotides line up with TRBD2. The CDR3 spans 15 residues. Trimming removed 3 bases from V and 3 bases from J; junction bases left unmatched: 2. Germline lookup yields CDR1 PRHDT and CDR2 FYEKMQ (reference sequence). CDR3 DNA: TGTGCCAGCAGCTTCGGGACTAGCGTCTACAATGAGCAGTTCTTC. It is translated as CASSFGTSVYNEQFF.

The V call is TRBV5-1, the J call TRBJ2-2; 10 bases map to TRBD1. Trimming cost V 0 bases and J 4 bases; bases outside gene matches: 6. Germline lookup yields CDR1 SGHRS and CDR2 YFSETQ. The CDR3 runs 17 residues. The CDR3 is CASSLGPRTGGTGELFF. The CDR3 DNA follows: TGCGCCAGCAGCTTGGGCCCGAGGACAGGGGGCACCGGGGAGCTGTTTTTT.